This paragraph reports one TCR beta chain. Germline V lookup: CDR1 LNHDA, CDR2 SQIVND (reference sequence). The CDR3 consists of 13 residues. V lost 5 bases and J 4 bases, leaving 9 bases between the germline ends. The data derive from a study of control samples from healthy donors and cancer patients. Only in-frame clones appear in the TCRdb table, and some are missing; sequencing was by immunoSEQ multiplex PCR. The table records 150,000 to 200,000 clones, nearly 96% of them present only once. Material: blood. The chain is built from TRBV19 and TRBJ1-5; possible D gene TRBD1, 6 bases. The source is a woman aged 30 to 39 in good health. CDR3 DNA: TGTGCCAGTAGTTTACAGGGTAATCAGCCCCAGCATTTT. Residues: CASSLQGNQPQHF.